This TCR beta chain was sequenced in a study of blood T cell repertoires in COVID-19. Study-wide context: Researchers got acute and convalescent COVID-19 samples from the United States, Italy and Spain. Sources were T cells, B-cell-depleted T cells, or PBMCs; the material itself was cDNA or gDNA.

Germline-derived CDR1 and CDR2 are SGHRS and YFSETQ. J was trimmed by 10 bases and V by 2 bases; bases with no gene match: 1. The CDR3 totals 13 residues. Source study methods: Amplification from reference gene primers served as the basis for estimated nucleated cell counts. TCRdb keeps only in-frame clones here, not all; method: immunoSEQ multiplex PCR. From that table come the V and J calls and clone size; the DNA was used to work out D and trimming. The table records some 48,000 clones, approximately 87% of them present only once. The source of this sequence is a woman aged 60 to 75 with acute or convalescent COVID-19. The V gene is TRBV5-1, the J gene TRBJ1-6, with 9 bases identical to TRBD1. The sequenced sample was peripheral blood. CDR3 in amino acids: CASSLTGGSPLHF. The CDR3 bases are TGCGCCAGCAGCTTAACAGGGGGCTCACCCCTCCACTTT.